This passage covers 19 T cell receptor beta chains from one sample sequenced in a study of blood T cell repertoires in COVID-19. Clones were read by immunoSEQ multiplex PCR, and TCRdb kept only the in-frame ones, dropping some. The data show 200,000 or so clones, with just over 85% seen just once and roughly 3.8% held by the top ten. Sequencing was carried out using PBMCs or T cells enriched from blood (not recorded which). The receptors come from a woman aged 40 to 50 with acute COVID-19.

J is TRBJ2-2 and V is TRBV5-4; 9 nucleotides match TRBD1. This CDR3 is built from 15 residues. V lost 2 bases, J lost 6 bases, and 5 bases stayed unmatched. Germline V lookup: CDR1 SGHNT, CDR2 YYREEE (reference sequence). For the CDR3, the DNA is TGTGCCAGCAGCTTAGGGACAGGGATATCCGGGGAGCTGTTTTTT. This codes for CASSLGTGISGELFF.

The chain is built from TRBV7-6 and TRBJ1-5; D possibly corresponds to TRBD1 (6 bases). Germline CDR1 is SGHVS and CDR2 is FNYEAQ. The CDR3 runs to 14 residues. The V and J ends lost 2 bases and 5 bases respectively, with 10 bases between them. The DNA of the CDR3 is TGTGCCAGCAGCTTATCGAAGGGGGATCAGCCCCAGCATTTT. Translating gives CASSLSKGDQPQHF.

This chain connects TRBV28 to TRBJ2-3, with TRBD2 matching 8 bases. This CDR3 comprises 18 residues. CDR1 MDHEN and CDR2 SYDVKM come from the germline V gene. J was trimmed by 5 bases and V by 3 bases; bases with no gene match: 16. The CDR3 here is CASSLVGRALSREDTQYF. For the CDR3, the DNA is TGTGCCAGCAGTTTGGTCGGGAGGGCCCTGTCCCGTGAAGATACGCAGTATTTT.

V and J are TRBV28 and TRBJ2-1; D is unresolved. Deletions cut 8 bases from V and 6 bases from J, with 8 bases between. This CDR3 is 11 amino acids long. Germline assignment: CDR1 MDHEN and CDR2 SYDVKM. The CDR3 spells CASRNFNEQFF. CDR3 coding DNA: TGTGCCAGCCGAAACTTCAATGAGCAGTTCTTC.

The CDR3 nucleotides read TGTGCCAGCAGTTTGGTCCGACAGGATGAAGCTTTCTTT. Translated: CASSLVRQDEAFF. This chain uses TRBV12-3 or TRBV12-4 with TRBJ1-1; TRBD1 is a possible D gene (6 bases). V shed 3 bases and J shed 7 bases, with 12 bases lying between them. The CDR3 is 13 amino acids.

The rearrangement uses TRBV5-1 and TRBJ1-2; 9 bases align to TRBD1. Germline V gives CDR1 SGHRS, CDR2 YFSETQ. Germline trimming cut 4 bases from V and 7 bases from J; bases unmatched to any gene: 11. This CDR3 is 15 amino acids long. DNA of the CDR3: TGCGCCAGCAGCACCCAACCGGGACAGGGTGGTGGCTACACCTTC. Translating it yields CASSTQPGQGGGYTF.

The chain has TRBV7-2 and TRBJ1-2; D remains ambiguous. This CDR3 has 15 residues. The germline gives CDR1 SGHTA, CDR2 FQGNSA. V was pared by 1 base and J by 8 bases, with 17 bases between. CDR3 residues: CASSLESEGTEGYTF. The CDR3 nucleotides read TGTGCCAGCAGCTTAGAGTCGGAGGGAACGGAAGGCTACACCTTC.

This chain uses TRBV28 with TRBJ1-5, with no clear D. Trimming removed 8 bases from V and 6 bases from J, with 14 bases in between. Germline V CDR1 and CDR2: MDHEN, SYDVKM. The CDR3 loop spans 13 amino acids. CDR3 nucleotide sequence: TGTGCCAGCCGTCTCCCCCACGGTCAGCCCCAGCATTTT. It codes for CASRLPHGQPQHF.

The genes are TRBV5-6 and TRBJ1-2, with D perhaps TRBD1 (5 bases). Germline-derived CDR1 and CDR2 are SGHDT and YYEEEE. The CDR3 totals 14 residues. V shed 1 base and J shed 8 bases, with 15 bases lying between them. This chain's CDR3 is CASSLRGGVGGYTF. CDR3 in DNA: TGTGCCAGCAGCTTGCGGGGAGGGGTTGGGGGCTACACCTTC.

V is TRBV5-6 and J is TRBJ2-5, with TRBD2 matching 8 bases. This CDR3 is built from 15 residues. The germline V gene has CDR1 SGHDT and CDR2 YYEEEE. After removal of 4 bases from V and 7 bases from J, the junction contained 12 bases not matched to a gene. CDR3: CASSGGAGVRGTQYF. DNA for the CDR3: TGTGCCAGCAGCGGGGGAGCGGGAGTCCGGGGGACCCAGTACTTC. The whole variable domain, remainder taken from reference TRBV5-6 and TRBJ2-5, is DAGVTQSPTHLIKTRGQQVTLRCSPKSGHDTVSWYQQALGQGPQFIFQYYEEEERQRGNFPDRFSGHQFPNYSSELNVNALLLGDSALYLCASSGGAGVRGTQYFGPGTRLLVL.

The V gene is TRBV28, the J gene TRBJ2-5; 7 nucleotides line up with TRBD2. This CDR3 contains 14 residues. V gave up 5 bases and J gave up 5 bases; unmatched junction bases: 8. Germline CDR1 MDHEN, CDR2 SYDVKM. CDR3 bases: TGTGCCAGCAGTCCCTGGGGGGGTTGGGAGACCCAGTACTTC. Its translation is CASSPWGGWETQYF.

The chain is built from TRBV7-3 and TRBJ2-1, with 7 positions matching TRBD2. The length of the CDR3 is 15 residues. CDR1 and CDR2 from the germline V gene are SGHTA and FQGTGA. V dropped 5 bases and J dropped 4; count of bases not matched to a gene: 8. CDR3: CASSPRLAPYNEQFF. CDR3 coding DNA: TGTGCCAGCAGCCCTCGACTAGCTCCATACAATGAGCAGTTCTTC.

V gene TRBV5-6 combines with J gene TRBJ2-7; no clear D. This CDR3 comprises 13 residues. Trimming pared 2 bases from V and 2 bases from J, leaving 8 bases between. Germline loops: CDR1 SGHDT, CDR2 YYEEEE. Here the CDR3 reads CASSFYGAYEQYF. DNA of the CDR3: TGTGCCAGCAGCTTTTACGGTGCCTACGAGCAGTACTTC.

The J gene is TRBJ1-6, the V gene TRBV13; TRBD1 agrees at 7 bases. Germline V CDR1 and CDR2: PRHDT, FYEKMQ (reference sequence). The CDR3 loop spans 14 amino acids. The junction had 4 bases not matched to a gene; V was cut back by 4 bases and J by 7 bases. The CDR3 sequence: CASSSDRRNSPLHF. CDR3 DNA sequence: TGTGCCAGCAGCTCGGACAGGCGAAATTCACCCCTCCACTTT. The full variable domain, rest sourced from reference TRBV13 and TRBJ1-6, is AAGVIQSPRHLIKEKRETATLKCYPIPRHDTVYWYQQGPGQDPQFLISFYEKMQSDKGSIPDRFSAQQFSDYHSELNMSSLELGDSALYFCASSSDRRNSPLHFGNGTRLTVT.

The CDR3 sequence is CAISERGQTEAFF. The CDR3 DNA sequence: TGTGCCATCAGTGAGAGGGGGCAAACTGAAGCTTTCTTT. This chain uses TRBV10-3 with TRBJ1-1; 7 bases line up with TRBD1. Germline V gene data show CDR1 as ENHRY and CDR2 as SYGVKD. J lost 5 bases, V lost 2 bases, and 2 bases had no gene match. The CDR3 sequence is 13 residues long.

This clone has just a few counts. The chain links TRBV4-1 to TRBJ1-2, with D uncertain. Trimming removed 3 bases from V and 4 bases from J, with 12 bases in between. The CDR3 contains 14 residues. Germline V gene lookup returns CDR1 MGHRA and CDR2 YSYEKL. CDR3 residues: CASSHRGSPYGYTF. The CDR3 coding sequence is TGCGCCAGCAGCCACCGAGGGTCCCCCTATGGCTACACCTTC.

The CDR3 sequence is CATIGGIGNEQFF. Written as DNA, the CDR3 is TGTGCTACCATTGGGGGGATCGGCAATGAGCAGTTCTTC. The rearrangement links TRBV2 to TRBJ2-1; D is perhaps TRBD2 (6 bases). Germline CDR1 and CDR2: SNHLY and FYNNEI. The length of the CDR3 is 13 residues.

V gene TRBV27 combines with J gene TRBJ2-2; perhaps TRBD2 as D (5 bases). The CDR3 length is 16 residues. The germline gives CDR1 MNHEY, CDR2 SMNVEV (reference sequence). The V end lost 2 bases, the J end lost 4 bases, and 14 bases lay between the germline ends. CDR3 DNA sequence: TGTGCCAGCAGTTTAAGCGGTCCGGAGTCCACCGGGGAGCTGTTTTTT. Its protein product is CASSLSGPESTGELFF.

This chain joins TRBV13 and TRBJ2-1, with 8 positions matching TRBD1. The J segment lost 12 bases and the V segment lost 4 bases, leaving 8 bases of the junction unmatched. Germline lookup yields CDR1 PRHDT and CDR2 FYEKMQ (reference sequence). The length of the CDR3 is 13 residues. The CDR3, as DNA: TGTGCCAGCAGCTCCCCGGACAGGGAACGGCAGTTCTTC. The encoded protein is CASSSPDRERQFF.